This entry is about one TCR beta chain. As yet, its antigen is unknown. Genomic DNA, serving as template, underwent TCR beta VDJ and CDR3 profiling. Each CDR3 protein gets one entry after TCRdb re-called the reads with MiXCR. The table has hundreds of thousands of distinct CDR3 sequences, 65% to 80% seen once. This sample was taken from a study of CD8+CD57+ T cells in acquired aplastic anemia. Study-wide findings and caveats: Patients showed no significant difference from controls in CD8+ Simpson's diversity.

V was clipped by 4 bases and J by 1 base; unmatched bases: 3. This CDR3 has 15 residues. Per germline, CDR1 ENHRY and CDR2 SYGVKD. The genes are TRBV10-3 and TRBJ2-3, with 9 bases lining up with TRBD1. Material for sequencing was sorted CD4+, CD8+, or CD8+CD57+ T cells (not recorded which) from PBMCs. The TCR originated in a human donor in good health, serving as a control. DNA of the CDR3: TGTGCCATCAGTGCTGGGACAGGGCGCACAGATACGCAGTATTTT. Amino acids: CAISAGTGRTDTQYF.